This T cell receptor (gamma chain) was captured in a study of Vδ1+ human thymocytes. General study points: Approximately 20% of thymic delta-chain sequences were Vdelta2, with few Vdelta3, unlike blood Vdelta1+ controls. Thymic TRG and TRD repertoires appeared highly polyclonal. Bulk data may be misread because of unexpected Vdelta2 sequences.

Extracted RNA was reverse transcribed into cDNA. CDR3 amplicons came from multiplex PCR with pooled V-gene forward and constant-region reverse primers. TCRdb re-processed the multiplex PCR reads using CATT. The table shows about 36,000 gamma-chain clones, with roughly a fifth occurring only once. The sorted cells were CD3+ Vdelta1+ Vdelta2- thymocytes from alphabeta-depleted thymus. CDR1 VENAVY and CDR2 YDSYNSRV come from the germline V gene. V was pared by 2 bases and J by 4 bases, with 8 bases of the junction left unmatched. The CDR3 sequence is 14 residues long. This clone has just a few counts. Its antigen is still unknown.

The material sequenced was Vdelta1+ gamma-delta thymocytes from the thymus. The subset is: FACS-sorted CD3+ TCRalphabeta- TCRVdelta1+ TCRVdelta2- thymocytes. This TCR was recovered from a girl under three years old who had congenital heart surgery. The V call is TRGV8, the J call TRGJ1 or TRGJ2. In DNA, the CDR3 is TGTGCCACCTGGGATACGAGGAAGTATTATAAGAAACTCTTT. This sequence encodes CATWDTRKYYKKLF.